This TCR beta chain was identified during a study of PD-1 blockade in classical Hodgkin lymphoma (dated by TCRdb to about 2020). Turning to the overall study: Nivolumab dosing was 3 mg/kg intravenously every 2 weeks, continuing until either disease progression or unacceptable toxicity. To define a peripheral blood immune signature of response to PD-1 blockade in classical Hodgkin lymphoma, the study combined TCR beta sequencing with CyTOF.

CDR1 SGDLS and CDR2 YYNGEE are derived from the germline V gene. V is pruned by 3 bases and J by 4 bases, leaving 2 bases of the junction without a gene match. Its CDR3 holds 14 amino acids, cysteine through phenylalanine. The kept DNA is CDR3 alone, 42 bases in frame from the first base. Genomic DNA was isolated using the Qiagen DNeasy kit from unsorted PBMCs as well as from negatively selected CD4+ and CD8+ fractions. Amplification of TCR beta CDR3 regions was done by immunoSEQ multiplex PCR with primers that anneal to V and J segments. A synthetic immune receptor repertoire was used to minimize amplification bias, and any residual bias was removed computationally once sequencing was done. In the paper's pipeline: Custom Python scripts were used to quantify repertoire diversity as the Shannon entropy index. Unsorted, CD4+ and CD8+ repertoires were analyzed separately, except for combined analyses in which CD4+ and CD8+ sequences were merged in silico. A clone was considered expanded if an increase in frequency of at least 2-fold after treatment relative to C1D1 was found, and a pseudocount of 0.5 was applied to clones undetected at baseline. Clones with 0 or 1 copy at C1D1 were defined as singleton clones, while clones with 2 or more copies were defined as non-singleton clones. By matching protein sequences in sorted samples from the same patient, clones expanded in unsorted samples were annotated as CD4+, CD8+ or unknown. Wilcoxon tests on paired samples were used to test changes in diversity from C1D1 to C4D1. In TCRdb, the immuneACCESS table is reduced to in-frame sequences with V and J assigned. These tables do not hold every clone; where another copy was compared, an unresolved V gene accounts for under half, and the others remain unexplained. V, J and clone size derive from that table, while D and trimming were established from the DNA sequence. Within this sample are under 30,000 clones, with 71% of them counted one time only. In total, the top ten clones hold 3.3% of the sample.

This clone was seen a handful of times. Its target antigen remains unknown. The sample holds no much larger clone one base away, and base qualities are not on file. What the research found in general, with its limitations: Lower diversity was observed in patients in whom nivolumab was started less than 1 year after ASCT, and these patients were excluded from later analyses so that confounding by immune reconstitution would be avoided. Baseline TCR diversity was reported to be lower in newly diagnosed patients than in healthy donors and to be lower still in relapsed/refractory patients. The study covered only a single clinical trial cohort, and the causes of the repertoire differences, possibly disease activity or prior therapy, were still not defined. A significant rise by C4D1 was seen in CD4+ but not CD8+ TCR diversity (p=0.0027 vs p=0.16), with the rise being most apparent in complete responders (p=0.02). Trial patients with a complete response had baseline diversity similar to that of newly diagnosed patients, while partial responders and progressors had significantly lower diversity.

The time point tag for this specimen amounts to: cycle 2 day 1 (C2D1) of nivolumab. Every trial patient had relapsed after autologous stem cell transplantation, and cohorts A, B and C differed in prior brentuximab vedotin exposure. The trial cohort comprised roughly 50 patients with relapsed/refractory classical Hodgkin lymphoma whose best overall responses were complete response, partial response or progressive disease. Trial patients were treated with single-agent nivolumab in the multi-cohort phase II CheckMate 205 trial. Best overall response was determined by an independent review committee according to the 2007 International Working Group response criteria. Trial PBMCs were collected just before the start of nivolumab (C1D1) and during therapy at cycle 2 day 1 and cycle 4 day 1. Peripheral blood was collected in 8 mL Vacutainer Cell Preparation Tubes, from which PBMCs were isolated by centrifugation and then cryopreserved.

The chain links TRBV9 with TRBJ1-5; a stretch of 9 junction bases matches TRBD1. This sequence originates from a human donor with classical Hodgkin lymphoma. The source material was peripheral blood mononuclear cells (PBMCs), sampled before the second cycle of nivolumab. The CDR3 here reads CASSAGTGNQPQHF. The nucleotide sequence is TGTGCCAGCAGCGCCGGGACAGGGAATCAGCCCCAGCATTTT.